A selection of T cell receptor beta chains follows, all from one sample in a study of shared clonotypes between healthy human individuals. Assay: immunoSEQ multiplex PCR; the TCRdb copy retains only in-frame clones and omits some. This table holds approximately 2,300,000 clones, just under 95% found once. The sample taken for sequencing was naive CD4+ T cells from PBMCs. All receptors derive from a man aged 18 to 30 in good health. Some clones in this sample may be carry-over from other donors' samples. CDR3s include the opening cysteine and the closing phenylalanine or tryptophan. D genes are given only for firm matches. Expanded clones are given a class, and other clones once, few, many or no size at all.

>NA|TRBV5-1|NA|TRBJ2-3
CASREGSPTDTQYF
TGCGCCAGCAGGGAGGGGTCTCCCACAGATACGCAGTATTTT
>NA|TRBV2|once|TRBJ2-7
CASSEVFRISYEQYF
TGTGCCAGCAGTGAAGTGTTTAGGATCTCCTACGAGCAGTACTTC
>NA|TRBV6-5|NA|TRBJ2-3
CASSYGLTTDTQYF
TGTGCCAGCAGTTACGGGTTAACCACAGATACGCAGTATTTT
>TRBD2|TRBV18|once|TRBJ2-3
CASSLTTRASGWEADTQYF
TGTGCCAGCTCCCTCACCACCCGGGCTAGCGGCTGGGAGGCAGATACGCAGTATTTT
>NA|TRBV9|NA|TRBJ1-1
CASSVTAEMNTEAFF
TGTGCCAGCAGCGTGACAGCCGAAATGAACACTGAAGCTTTCTTT
>NA|TRBV19|NA|TRBJ1-3
CASSSRDISGNTIYF
TGTGCCAGTAGTTCCCGGGACATCTCTGGAAACACCATATATTTT
>NA|TRBV28|NA|TRBJ2-3
CASSLNADTQYF
TGTGCCAGCAGTTTGAATGCAGATACGCAGTATTTT
>NA|TRBV11-2|NA|TRBJ2-7
CASSPMRGPYEQYF
TGTGCCAGCAGCCCGATGAGGGGCCCCTACGAGCAGTACTTC
>NA|TRBV2|NA|TRBJ2-1
CASSEAGLGQGGEQFF
TGTGCCAGCAGTGAAGCGGGGTTGGGGCAGGGAGGTGAGCAGTTCTTC
>NA|TRBV7-2|NA|TRBJ1-1
CASSLTGRGAEAFF
TGTGCCAGCAGCTTGACAGGTCGGGGGGCTGAAGCTTTCTTT
>NA|TRBV9|NA|TRBJ1-3
CASSPSRGASGNTIYF
TGTGCCAGCAGCCCATCTAGGGGGGCCTCTGGAAACACCATATATTTT
>NA|TRBV6-1|NA|TRBJ2-5
CASSSWGAGETQYF
TGTGCCAGCAGTAGTTGGGGGGCGGGGGAGACCCAGTACTTC
>NA|TRBV19|NA|TRBJ1-5
CASIGPGPQPQHF
TGTGCCAGTATTGGGCCGGGGCCCCAGCCCCAGCATTTT
>TRBD1|TRBV19|NA|TRBJ1-2
CASSIFRTGDYGYTF
TGTGCCAGTAGTATTTTCCGGACAGGGGACTATGGCTACACCTTC
>NA|TRBV28|NA|TRBJ1-2
CASSPMTGGGLGYTF
TGTGCCAGCAGTCCCATGACAGGAGGAGGGCTTGGCTACACCTTC